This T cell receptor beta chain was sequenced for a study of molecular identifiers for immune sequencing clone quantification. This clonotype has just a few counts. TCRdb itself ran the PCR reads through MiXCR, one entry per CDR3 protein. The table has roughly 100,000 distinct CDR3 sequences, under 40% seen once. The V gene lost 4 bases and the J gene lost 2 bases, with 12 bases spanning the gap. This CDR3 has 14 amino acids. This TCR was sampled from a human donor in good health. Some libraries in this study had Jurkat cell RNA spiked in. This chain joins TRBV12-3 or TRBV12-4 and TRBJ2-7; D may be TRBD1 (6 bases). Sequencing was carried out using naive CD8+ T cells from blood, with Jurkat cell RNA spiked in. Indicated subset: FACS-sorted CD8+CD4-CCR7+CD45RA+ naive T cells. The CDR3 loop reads CASSWTEPAYEQYF. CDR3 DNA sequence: TGTGCCAGCAGTTGGACAGAACCAGCCTACGAGCAGTACTTC.